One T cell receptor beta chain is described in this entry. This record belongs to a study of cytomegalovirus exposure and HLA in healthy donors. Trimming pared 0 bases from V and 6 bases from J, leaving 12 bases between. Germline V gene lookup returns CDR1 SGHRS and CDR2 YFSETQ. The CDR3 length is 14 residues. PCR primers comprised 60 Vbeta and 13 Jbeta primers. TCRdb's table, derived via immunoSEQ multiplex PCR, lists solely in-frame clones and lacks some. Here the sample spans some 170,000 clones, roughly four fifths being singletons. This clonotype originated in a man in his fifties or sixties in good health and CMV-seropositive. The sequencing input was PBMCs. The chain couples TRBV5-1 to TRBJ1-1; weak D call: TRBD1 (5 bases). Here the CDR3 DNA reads TGCGCCAGCAGCTTGGATCCAGGGAAGGCTGAAGCTTTCTTT. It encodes CASSLDPGKAEAFF.